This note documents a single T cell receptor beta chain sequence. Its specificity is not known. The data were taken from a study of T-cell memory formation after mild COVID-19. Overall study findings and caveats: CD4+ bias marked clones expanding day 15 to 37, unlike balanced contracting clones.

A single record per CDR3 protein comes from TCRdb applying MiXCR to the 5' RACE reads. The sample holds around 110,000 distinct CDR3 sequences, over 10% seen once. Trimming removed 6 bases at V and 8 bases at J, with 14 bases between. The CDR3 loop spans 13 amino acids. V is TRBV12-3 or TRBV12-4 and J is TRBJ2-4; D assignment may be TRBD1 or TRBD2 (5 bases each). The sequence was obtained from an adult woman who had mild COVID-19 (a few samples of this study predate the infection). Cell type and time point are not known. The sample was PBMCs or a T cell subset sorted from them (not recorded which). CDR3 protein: CASSPEGRDIQYF. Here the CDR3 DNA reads TGTGCCAGCAGCCCTGAGGGGCGAGACATTCAGTACTTC.